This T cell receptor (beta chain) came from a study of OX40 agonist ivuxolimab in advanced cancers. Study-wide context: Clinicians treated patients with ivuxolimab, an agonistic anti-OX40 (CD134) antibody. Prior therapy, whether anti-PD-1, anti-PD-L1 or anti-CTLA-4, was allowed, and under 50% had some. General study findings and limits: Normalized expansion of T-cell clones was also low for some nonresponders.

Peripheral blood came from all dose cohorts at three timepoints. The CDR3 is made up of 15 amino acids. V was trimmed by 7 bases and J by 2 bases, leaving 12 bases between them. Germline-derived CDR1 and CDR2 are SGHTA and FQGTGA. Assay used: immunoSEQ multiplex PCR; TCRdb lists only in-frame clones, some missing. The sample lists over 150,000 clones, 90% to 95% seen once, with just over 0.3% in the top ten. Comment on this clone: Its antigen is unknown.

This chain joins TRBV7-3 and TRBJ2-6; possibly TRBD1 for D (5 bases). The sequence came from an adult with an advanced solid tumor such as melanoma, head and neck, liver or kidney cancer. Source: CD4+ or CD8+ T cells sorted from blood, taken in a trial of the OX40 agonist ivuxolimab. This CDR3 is CASTGSRPGANVLTF. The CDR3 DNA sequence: TGTGCCAGCACAGGGTCCCGTCCTGGGGCCAACGTCCTGACTTTC.